The clone carrying this T cell receptor (beta chain) was observed at least ten times. Its target is unknown. This sample is part of a study of T-cell reconstitution after alpha-beta-depleted transplantation in children. Unique molecular identifiers were incorporated when the TCRbeta library was constructed. TCRdb processed the PCR reads anew with MiXCR; each CDR3 protein has one entry. The table includes over 450,000 distinct CDR3 sequences, roughly a tenth detected once. General study points: Expanded clones from the graft, numbering several hundred, reportedly supplied alpha-beta T cells about two months after transplant. The origin of high day-60 TCRbeta diversity in some patients lay in surviving recipient T cells and thymic progenitors. At the one-year point after transplant, T-cell counts and TCRbeta diversity were found to come mostly from T cells that had been newly produced.

The source material was PBMCs, sampled before TCRalphabeta/CD19-depleted stem cell transplant. The sequence came from a child aged 2 to 10 with inherited bone marrow failure, due to receive a stem cell transplant.

CDR3 sequence reads: CASSSSQGAYEQYF. CDR3 DNA sequence: TGTGCCAGCAGCTCATCGCAGGGGGCCTACGAGCAGTACTTC. The chain carries TRBV7-6 and TRBJ2-7; 7 nucleotides align to TRBD1. This CDR3 is 14 amino acids long. Germline lookup yields CDR1 SGHVS and CDR2 FNYEAQ. Unmatched junction bases numbered 5, after V lost 4 bases and J lost 2 bases.